The 14 T cell receptor beta chains reported below all come from one sample, sequenced in a study of cytomegalovirus exposure and HLA in healthy donors. Primers included in the PCR were 60 Vbeta and 13 Jbeta primers. Clones were read by immunoSEQ multiplex PCR, and TCRdb kept only the in-frame ones, dropping some. The sample shows about 160,000 clones, 80% to 85% of them seen only once. Sequenced input: PBMCs. The receptor set was obtained from a young man in good health and CMV-seronegative.

The J gene is TRBJ2-5, the V gene TRBV5-4; 9 positions agree with TRBD1. Germline V gives CDR1 SGHNT, CDR2 YYREEE (reference sequence). The CDR3 loop spans 19 amino acids. J was trimmed by 1 base and V by 4 bases; bases with no gene match: 17. CDR3 region: CASSPLGGTGLRGQETQYF. The CDR3 DNA follows: TGTGCCAGCAGCCCCTTAGGGGGGACAGGGCTTCGGGGCCAAGAGACCCAGTACTTC.

The chain uses TRBV2 and TRBJ1-2; TRBD1 is a possible D gene (5 bases). Trimming removed 2 bases at V and 5 bases at J, with 12 bases between. The germline CDR1 and CDR2 sequences are SNHLY and FYNNEI. The CDR3 totals 14 residues. CDR3 loop: CASSESSGPYGYTF. CDR3 DNA sequence: TGTGCCAGCAGTGAATCTTCAGGGCCTTATGGCTACACCTTC.

In this sample, this clone turned up a few times. The chain uses TRBV7-9 and TRBJ1-1; weak D call: TRBD1 (6 bases). From germline, CDR1 is SEHNR and CDR2 FQNEAQ (reference sequence). Trimming removed 2 bases at V and 1 base at J, with 8 bases between. The CDR3 is made up of 14 amino acids. CDR3: CASSLQGTNTEAFF. Here the CDR3 DNA reads TGTGCCAGCAGCTTACAGGGGACGAACACTGAAGCTTTCTTT.

The J gene is TRBJ1-5, the V gene TRBV30; 7 positions match TRBD1. The trim removed 0 bases at V and 6 bases at J, leaving 2 bases unmatched. This CDR3 spans 13 amino acids. The germline CDR1 and CDR2 sequences are GTSNPN and SVGIG (reference sequence). CDR3 sequence reads: CAWSVRGLQPQHF. The CDR3 coding sequence is TGTGCCTGGAGTGTGAGGGGGCTTCAGCCCCAGCATTTT.

The CDR3 here is CASRSHRNTEAFF. For the CDR3, the DNA is TGTGCCAGCCGCTCCCACAGGAACACTGAAGCTTTCTTT. This sequence joins TRBV28 and TRBJ1-1; D gene unclear. Germline V gene lookup returns CDR1 MDHEN and CDR2 SYDVKM. CDR3 length equals 13 residues. V gave up 8 bases and J gave up 1 base, with 11 bases separating them.

The rearrangement uses TRBV11-2 and TRBJ2-5, with D perhaps matching TRBD2 (5 bases). Germline V gene lookup returns CDR1 SGHAT and CDR2 FQNNGV. V shed 2 bases and J shed 5 bases, with 9 bases lying between them. This CDR3 has 13 amino acids. CDR3 residues: CASSLWRRETQYF. DNA for the CDR3: TGTGCCAGCAGCTTATGGCGGAGGGAGACCCAGTACTTC.

The chain joins TRBV27 to TRBJ1-1; D not resolved. V was trimmed by 2 bases and J by 11 bases, leaving 15 bases between them. The CDR3 sequence is 13 residues long. Germline assignment: CDR1 MNHEY and CDR2 SMNVEV (reference sequence). CDR3: CASSLRGNNAAFF. The DNA for the CDR3 is TGTGCCAGCAGTTTACGGGGAAATAATGCGGCTTTCTTT.

V is TRBV15 and J is TRBJ1-6; D call uncertain. The CDR3 spans 15 residues. V gave up 0 bases and J gave up 8 bases, with 11 bases separating them. Germline loops: CDR1 LNHNV, CDR2 YYDKDF (reference sequence). CDR3 in amino acids: CATSRDPVPDSPLHF. DNA of the CDR3: TGTGCCACCAGCAGAGATCCGGTTCCCGATTCACCCCTCCACTTT.

The chain links TRBV28 to TRBJ1-5; D perhaps matches TRBD1 (5 bases). This CDR3 is 15 amino acids long. In germline, CDR1 is MDHEN, CDR2 SYDVKM. The ends were cut back, 7 bases at V and 8 bases at J, with 21 bases in the middle. The CDR3 here is CASNPSIIAGEPQHF. In DNA form, the CDR3 reads TGTGCCAGCAACCCTTCTATCATAGCGGGGGAGCCCCAGCATTTT.

The chain uses TRBV5-1 and TRBJ2-3; TRBD2 agrees at 11 bases. V trimming: 5 bases; J trimming: 10 bases; junction bases outside the gene matches: 15. CDR3 size: 16 residues. Germline V lookup: CDR1 SGHRS, CDR2 YFSETQ. The CDR3 region is CASSSTSGGALGPQYF. In nucleotides, the CDR3 is TGCGCCAGCAGTTCTACTAGCGGGGGCGCACTGGGGCCGCAGTATTTT.

V gene TRBV2 combines with J gene TRBJ2-5; 8 positions match TRBD1. After removal of 3 bases from V and 11 bases from J, the junction contained 14 bases not matched to a gene. Germline V CDR1 and CDR2: SNHLY, FYNNEI. This CDR3 is 15 amino acids long. This CDR3 reads CASSDLAGGAREQYF. In nucleotides, the CDR3 is TGTGCCAGCAGTGATTTGGCAGGGGGCGCGAGGGAGCAGTACTTC.

The J gene is TRBJ2-3, the V gene TRBV19, with D maybe TRBD2 (6 bases). Looked up from germline, CDR1 is LNHDA and CDR2 is SQIVND (reference sequence). V shed 1 base and J shed 2 bases, with 7 bases lying between them. This CDR3 region has 14 residues. DNA of the CDR3: TGTGCCAGTAGTATAGGGACTATCACAGATACGCAGTATTTT. It is translated as CASSIGTITDTQYF.

This clone was found once. This chain joins TRBV2 and TRBJ2-5; D perhaps matches TRBD1 (6 bases). The germline CDR1 and CDR2 sequences are SNHLY and FYNNEI. With 5 bases removed from V and 5 bases from J, the gap between germline ends came to 15 bases. The CDR3 is made up of 14 amino acids. Written as DNA, the CDR3 is TGTGCCAGCAGTCAGGTACAGGGATTGGAGACCCAGTACTTC. It translates to CASSQVQGLETQYF.

This chain uses TRBV7-2 with TRBJ2-7, with TRBD2 matching over 7 bases. CDR3 length equals 14 residues. Unmatched junction bases numbered 2, after V lost 3 bases and J lost 0 bases. Germline CDR1 SGHTA, CDR2 FQGNSA. CDR3: CASSFTSASYEQYF. The CDR3 DNA sequence: TGTGCCAGCAGCTTCACTAGCGCCTCCTACGAGCAGTACTTC.